These T cell receptor beta chains were read from a single sample in a study of identical twins. TCRdb processed the 5' RACE reads anew with MiXCR; each CDR3 protein has one entry. The table includes roughly 770,000 distinct CDR3 sequences, 18% detected once. These records were also assigned to another study, of T cells expressing NK-cell markers.

The specimen sequenced was PBMCs. These receptors were taken from a woman under 30 in good health. The CDR3 runs from the conserved cysteine through the conserved F or W. A D gene is named only where the DNA matches it firmly. Clone size appears in some rows only: once, few, many, or a class for an expanded clone.

d_gene,abundance,v_gene,j_gene,CDR3nt,CDR3aa
-,-,TRBV7-9,TRBJ2-7,TGTGCCAGCAGCTTTCCGGAAAAGGTCTACGAGCAGTACTTC,CASSFPEKVYEQYF
TRBD2,-,TRBV20-1,TRBJ2-2,TGCAGTGCTAGAGGTCGGACTAGCGGGTCCGGGGAGCTGTTTTTT,CSARGRTSGSGELFF
TRBD1,few,TRBV20-1,TRBJ1-2,TGCAGTGCTACCGAACAGGGGGATGGCTACACCTTC,CSATEQGDGYTF
TRBD2,-,TRBV29-1,TRBJ2-1,TGCAGCGTTGAAGGGCTAGCGGGTACCTACAATGAGCAGTTCTTC,CSVEGLAGTYNEQFF
TRBD2,-,TRBV4-2,TRBJ2-2,TGTGCCAGCAGCCACGGACTAGTGAGGACCGGGGAGCTGTTTTTT,CASSHGLVRTGELFF
TRBD1,few,TRBV5-5,TRBJ1-6,TGTGCCAGCAGCTGGACAGGGCGGGATTCACCCCTCCACTTT,CASSWTGRDSPLHF
TRBD2,-,TRBV5-1,TRBJ2-3,TGCGCCAGCAGCTTAAAGACTAGCGGGGGGGCGGATACGCAGTATTTT,CASSLKTSGGADTQYF
-,-,TRBV15,TRBJ2-1,TGTGCCACCAGCAGAGTCAACAATGAGCAGTTCTTC,CATSRVNNEQFF
-,-,TRBV20-1,TRBJ2-1,TGCAGTCCCCACAACAACAATGAGCAGTTCTTC,CSPHNNNEQFF
-,few,TRBV2,TRBJ2-3,TGTGCCAGCAGTGAAGGGCCCACAGATACGCAGTATTTT,CASSEGPTDTQYF
-,few,TRBV29-1,TRBJ2-1,TGCAGCGTTGCACGGACAGAAGAGTACAATGAGCAGTTCTTC,CSVARTEEYNEQFF
TRBD1,few,TRBV5-1,TRBJ2-1,TGCGCCAGCAGCTTGGACGGACAGGGTTACAATGAGCAGTTCTTC,CASSLDGQGYNEQFF
-,-,TRBV9,TRBJ2-1,TGTGCCAGCAGCGCTACATCCGAGAACAATGAGCAGTTCTTC,CASSATSENNEQFF
TRBD2,many,TRBV20-1,TRBJ2-7,TGCAGTGCTAGGATACCGGGACTAGCTTCCGAGCAGTACTTC,CSARIPGLASEQYF
-,-,TRBV20-1,TRBJ2-5,TGCAGTGCGGTTATGGGAGTTGGAGAGACCCAGTACTTC,CSAVMGVGETQYF
-,many,TRBV20-1,TRBJ2-7,TGCAGTGCTAGAGGGCCCAGGGAAACCACTTCCTACGAGCAGTACTTC,CSARGPRETTSYEQYF
TRBD2,-,TRBV20-1,TRBJ2-5,TGCAGTGCTAGAGATCGGCGCGGGAGATCGACCCAGTACTTC,CSARDRRGRSTQYF
-,-,TRBV18,TRBJ2-3,TGTGCCAGCTCACCACAGAGGACCACAGATACGCAGTATTTT,CASSPQRTTDTQYF
-,-,TRBV6-2/TRBV6-3,TRBJ2-3,TGTGCCACCCGAGAAGCTAGCACAGATACGCAGTATTTT,CATREASTDTQYF
-,once,TRBV12-3/TRBV12-4,TRBJ2-7,TGTGCCAGCAGTGGGGTCACCAGCTACGAGCAGTACTTC,CASSGVTSYEQYF
TRBD1,-,TRBV6-1,TRBJ1-3,TGTGCCAGCACCCTGACAGGGTTACTCTCTGGAAACACCATATATTTT,CASTLTGLLSGNTIYF
-,once,TRBV12-5,TRBJ2-2,TGTGCTAGGCAGGAGGACGGAAACACGGGGGAGCTGTTTTTT,CARQEDGNTGELFF
-,few,TRBV2,TRBJ2-2,TGTGCCAGCAGTGAAACCCGGGGGCGGAGGAGAGGCGGGGAGCTGTTTTTT,CASSETRGRRRGGELFF
-,many,TRBV6-1,TRBJ1-3,TGTGCCAGCAGTAGAGGGGGACCTGGAAACACCATATATTTT,CASSRGGPGNTIYF
TRBD1,few,TRBV6-1,TRBJ2-5,TGTGCCAGCAGTCAACCGGGACAGGGGATGGAGACCCAGTACTTC,CASSQPGQGMETQYF
-,-,TRBV6-5,TRBJ2-7,TGTGCCAGCAGTTACAGGGGTTCTTCCGAGCAGTACTTC,CASSYRGSSEQYF
-,-,TRBV20-1,TRBJ1-5,TGCAGTGTCTCCCGAGGGGGATCGGAACAGCCCCAGCATTTT,CSVSRGGSEQPQHF
TRBD1,few,TRBV20-1,TRBJ2-1,TGCAGTGCTGGGGATGGACAGGGGACCTGGAAAAATGAGCAGTTCTTC,CSAGDGQGTWKNEQFF
-,few,TRBV6-1,TRBJ2-7,TGTGCCAGCAAGAGGCCGAGCTCCTACGAGCAGTACTTC,CASKRPSSYEQYF
-,few,TRBV12-3/TRBV12-4,TRBJ1-1,TGTGCCAGCAACCTCAGGGGACAAAACACTGAAGCTTTCTTT,CASNLRGQNTEAFF
TRBD2,-,TRBV15,TRBJ2-1,TGTGCCACCAGCAGTAGTAGCGGGATAAACAATGAGCAGTTCTTC,CATSSSSGINNEQFF